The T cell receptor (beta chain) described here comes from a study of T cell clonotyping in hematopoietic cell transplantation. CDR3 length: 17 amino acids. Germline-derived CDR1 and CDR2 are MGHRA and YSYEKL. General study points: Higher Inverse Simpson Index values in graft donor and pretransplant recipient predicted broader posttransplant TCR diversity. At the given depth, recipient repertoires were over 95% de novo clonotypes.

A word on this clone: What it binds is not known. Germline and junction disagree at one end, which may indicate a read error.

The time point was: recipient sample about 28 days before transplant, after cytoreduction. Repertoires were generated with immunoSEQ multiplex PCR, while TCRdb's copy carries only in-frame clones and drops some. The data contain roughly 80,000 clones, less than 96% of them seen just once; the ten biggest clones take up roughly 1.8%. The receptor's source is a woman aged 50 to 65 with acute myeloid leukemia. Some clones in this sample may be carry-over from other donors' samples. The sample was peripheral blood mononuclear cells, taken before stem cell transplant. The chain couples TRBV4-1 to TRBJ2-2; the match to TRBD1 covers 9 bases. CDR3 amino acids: CASSQGHRGRPTGELFF. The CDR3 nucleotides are TGCGCCAGCAGTCAAGGGCACAGGGGGCGCCCAACCGGGGAGCTGTTTTTT.